This T cell receptor beta chain is drawn from a study of T cell clusters in autoimmune cytopenias (dated by TCRdb to about 2019). A note on the overall study: Among healthy donor controls, the mean age was approximately 52 years, the median age was roughly 60 years, and 22 of 43 were female. Per sample, TRB sequencing gave a median depth of approximately 54,000 reads and a median of about 2,300 distinct TRB clonotypes. Repertoires from autoimmune hepatitis patients were compared with those of about two dozen healthy donors matched for age and sex. Alongside healthy, CLL and autoimmune hepatitis controls, autoimmune cytopenia patients had their peripheral blood TRB and IGH repertoires sequenced at active disease and again during treatment follow-up. For primary cytopenia, fewer than 30 age-matched healthy donors were used as controls, and for secondary cytopenia, approximately 15 age-matched CLL patients were used as controls. The goal of the study was to determine whether autoimmune cytopenia patients have a disease-specific immune repertoire signature that could serve as a blood-based biomarker. The research as a whole found: The TRB repertoire shifts, including less even repertoires in secondary cytopenia and CLL, mostly reflected lymphoma bias and not autoimmunity. The cluster-lack signature was not observed for secondary cytopenia versus CLL, as the signature was apparently masked by the dominant lymphoma-associated repertoire. The GLIPH analysis suggested a lack of physiological T cell clusters in primary autoimmune cytopenia patients, since around 50 clusters were exclusive to healthy donors whereas some 17 were exclusive to patients. Healthy donors had almost three times as many exclusive TRB clusters as active autoimmune hepatitis patients, a finding consistent with an autoimmunity-wide signature. The T cell clusters were defined only in silico, and the functional role of the clusters was left to be validated experimentally.

Regarding this clonotype: The antigen it recognizes is unknown.

Multiplex PCR with a touch-down protocol amplified TRB rearrangements, with the TRB-A and TRB-B primer pools combined in a single tube. Two consecutive PCR reactions with Phusion HS II polymerase added Illumina adapters and sample indices to the amplicons. Amplicons were gel-purified with the NucleoSpin Gel and PCR Clean-up kit, then quantified by Qubit and quality-checked on an Agilent 2100 Bioanalyzer. Libraries were sequenced on an Illumina MiSeq using 600-cycle, single-indexed, paired-end runs. In the authors' own workflow: MiXCR version 2.1.12 with the default MiXCR reference library was used to align and assemble TRB reads. Each unique CDR3 nucleotide sequence defined a clone, and only productive sequences with at least two reads were analysed. Alpha-parameterized diversity profiles (alpha 0 to 5), including the Shannon (alpha 1) and Simpson (alpha 2) indices, were computed with an R script to assess repertoire diversity. Combinatorial TRB VJ usage was computed with the tcR package and compared between cohorts by principal component analysis with ade4. GLIPH was used to cluster TCRbeta CDR3s in pairs of cohorts matched for age and read depth, and a Wilcoxon test was used to compare cluster frequencies. TCRdb reprocessed the reads, so every CDR3 protein sequence counts as one entry and DNA is not shown. The V and J calls were not made by the authors but by TCRdb's processing. This sample's table carries approximately 11,000 distinct CDR3 sequences. Less than 25% of the sample is in the top ten clones.

Each sample's TRB amplification started from around 230 ng of peripheral blood genomic DNA, which corresponds to tens of thousands of genome equivalents. There are 16 amino acids in the CDR3, from cysteine to phenylalanine inclusive. The entry carries no DNA sequence. From the germline V gene, CDR1 is SGHTA and CDR2 is FQGNSA. These sequences were also reported in another study, on T cell repertoires in aging, cancer and after chemotherapy. The other study reports the following: Donors were distributed across six age groups ranging from 30 or younger to 70 or older, with at least three individuals included per group. Healthy donor control TCR repertoires were recorded over several months to years and showed clear clonal overlap across re-sampling. Several million TCR reads were contained in the full dataset. Compared with age-matched healthy donors, untreated patients with either hematological or solid cancers had significantly lower TCR diversity in the blood along with higher clonality. Declining TCR diversity with age in healthy donors was mainly explained by loss of richness; in cancer patients, loss of evenness also contributed. An increase in median generation probability over the chemotherapy interval was observed in both cancer cohorts, suggesting that the repertoire was reconstituted through rebound thymic output. It was noted by the authors that conclusions about immunological memory after chemotherapy cannot be drawn from the repertoire data. Peripheral blood TCR beta repertoires from healthy donors and cancer patients were profiled to examine immunoaging and T cell reconstitution after chemotherapy. Alongside some 96 healthy donors serving as a reference group, the cohort included roughly 220 cancer patients, of whom some 94 had hematological cancers and about 130 had solid cancers. TRB sequences were processed with MiXCR versions 2.12 and 3.0.5. The repertoire metrics were Shannon diversity, evenness, clonality (defined as one minus evenness), and alpha-parameterized diversity profiles covering alpha 0 to 5. The IGoR algorithm was used to calculate generation probabilities for clones in the paired samples taken before and after chemotherapy.

This receptor was obtained from a human donor in good health. Rearrangement joined TRBV7-2 to TRBJ1-1; TCRdb's assignment of TRBD1 cannot be checked, as there is no DNA. The sample comprised peripheral blood. The CDR3 is CASSLRGQGAGTEAFF.